The rows below give T cell receptor beta chains drawn from one sample of a study of CD8 T cells in Susac syndrome. Using its own MiXCR run on the immunoSEQ multiplex PCR reads, TCRdb lists one record per CDR3 protein. The data show 150,000 to 200,000 distinct CDR3 sequences, approximately 95% seen once. The sequencing input was CD4+ T cells from PBMCs. Source of these receptors: a human donor in good health. CDR3s include the opening cysteine and the closing phenylalanine or tryptophan. The D gene is left open where the match is weak. Size tells how often a clone was seen (once, few, many) or the class of an expanded clone, and some rows leave it out.

-	-	TRBV5-1	TRBJ1-6	CASSLAGGRRSNSPLHF	TGCGCCAGCAGCTTGGCGGGGGGCCGCAGGTCAAATTCACCCCTCCACTTT
-	-	TRBV11-2	TRBJ2-6	CASSRGATGANVLTF	TGTGCCAGCAGTAGGGGGGCGACTGGGGCCAACGTCCTGACTTTC
-	-	TRBV2	TRBJ2-1	CASSARDGHNEQFF	TGTGCCAGCTCAGCTCGGGACGGACACAATGAGCAGTTCTTC
-	-	TRBV27	TRBJ2-7	CASTRGMGYEQYF	TGTGCCAGCACACGCGGGATGGGCTACGAGCAGTACTTC
-	once	TRBV3-1	TRBJ1-5	CASSQGPEQPQHF	TGTGCCAGCAGCCAAGGGCCAGAACAGCCCCAGCATTTT
-	-	TRBV5-1	TRBJ2-2	CASSLGIGANTGELFF	TGCGCCAGCAGCTTGGGAATAGGAGCGAACACCGGGGAGCTGTTTTTT
-	-	TRBV28	TRBJ1-2	CASKRQVYGYTF	TGTGCCAGCAAACGACAGGTCTATGGCTACACCTTC
TRBD1	-	TRBV12-3/TRBV12-4	TRBJ2-2	CASSLIRTGTTGELFF	TGTGCCAGCAGTTTAATCAGGACAGGAACCACCGGGGAGCTGTTTTTT
-	-	TRBV7-8	TRBJ1-1	CASSFRDRTEAFF	TGTGCCAGCAGCTTCCGAGACCGGACTGAAGCTTTCTTT
-	-	TRBV5-1	TRBJ1-1	CASSWKRDFRIENTEAFF	TGCGCCAGCAGCTGGAAGCGGGATTTTAGGATAGAAAACACTGAAGCTTTCTTT
TRBD2	-	TRBV20-1	TRBJ2-5	CSARVWGLAGTLGETQYF	TGCAGTGCTAGAGTTTGGGGACTAGCGGGGACCCTAGGGGAGACCCAGTACTTC
-	few	TRBV7-9	TRBJ2-7	CASSLVASSYEQYF	TGTGCCAGCAGCTTAGTGGCTAGCTCCTACGAGCAGTACTTC
-	-	TRBV28	TRBJ2-2	CASSLLTGELFF	TGTGCCAGTAGTCTCCTCACCGGGGAGCTGTTTTTT
-	once	TRBV3-1	TRBJ1-6	CASSQARGGPNSPLHF	TGTGCCAGCAGCCAAGCCCGGGGCGGACCGAATTCACCCCTCCACTTT
-	-	TRBV28	TRBJ2-1	CASSLQGYKQFF	TGTGCCAGCAGTTTACAGGGCTACAAGCAGTTCTTC
TRBD1	-	TRBV11-2	TRBJ1-1	CASSLTRDSSEAFF	TGTGCCAGCAGCTTGACCCGGGACAGCAGTGAAGCTTTCTTT
-	-	TRBV29-1	TRBJ2-5	CSVARGETQYF	TGCAGCGTAGCACGGGGGGAGACCCAGTACTTC
-	-	TRBV18	TRBJ2-2	CASSLLGTDTGELFF	TGTGCCAGCTCACTCCTCGGGACGGACACCGGGGAGCTGTTTTTT
TRBD1	-	TRBV28	TRBJ2-4	CASSFYNVGTVENIQYF	TGTGCCAGCAGTTTCTACAACGTAGGGACAGTAGAAAACATTCAGTACTTC
-	-	TRBV5-1	TRBJ2-2	CASSLGSGSTGELFF	TGCGCCAGCAGCTTGGGGTCAGGGAGCACCGGGGAGCTGTTTTTT
TRBD2	-	TRBV7-2	TRBJ2-3	CASSLRAGGYTDTQYF	TGTGCCAGCAGCTTAAGAGCGGGGGGTTACACAGATACGCAGTATTTT
TRBD2	once	TRBV30	TRBJ2-2	CAWTGGYTGELFF	TGTGCCTGGACGGGGGGGTACACCGGGGAGCTGTTTTTT
-	-	TRBV12-3/TRBV12-4	TRBJ2-1	CASSSGPTLNEQFF	TGTGCCAGCAGTTCCGGACCTACCCTCAATGAGCAGTTCTTC
-	-	TRBV7-9	TRBJ2-5	CASSFDRVGGETQYF	TGTGCCAGCAGCTTTGACAGGGTCGGGGGAGAGACCCAGTACTTC
-	-	TRBV3-1	TRBJ2-5	CASSQVETQYF	TGTGCCAGCAGCCAAGTTGAGACCCAGTACTTC
TRBD1	-	TRBV29-1	TRBJ2-7	CSVPGQGEQYF	TGCAGCGTTCCTGGACAGGGCGAGCAGTACTTC
TRBD1	-	TRBV29-1	TRBJ1-5	CSVRTGSGQPQHF	TGCAGCGTGCGGACAGGGAGCGGTCAGCCCCAGCATTTT
-	-	TRBV7-2	TRBJ1-2	CASSLLGIGYTF	TGTGCCAGCAGCTTATTGGGGATTGGCTACACCTTC
TRBD1	few	TRBV7-9	TRBJ1-5	CASSPGTDNQPQHF	TGTGCCAGCAGCCCAGGGACAGACAATCAGCCCCAGCATTTT
TRBD1	-	TRBV5-1	TRBJ1-1	CASSWGDRLNTEAFF	TGCGCCAGCAGCTGGGGGGACAGGTTGAACACTGAAGCTTTCTTT
-	-	TRBV3-1	TRBJ2-5	CASSQVIGGAETQYF	TGTGCCAGCAGCCAAGTAATCGGGGGAGCGGAGACCCAGTACTTC
-	-	TRBV15	TRBJ1-2	CATSREALTAHNYGYTF	TGTGCCACCAGCAGAGAGGCCCTGACAGCTCATAACTATGGCTACACCTTC
-	-	TRBV7-2	TRBJ2-7	CASSFQGYPYEQYF	TGTGCCAGCAGCTTCCAGGGGTACCCCTACGAGCAGTACTTC
-	-	TRBV20-1	TRBJ2-7	CSARSGADYEQYF	TGCAGTGCTAGGTCCGGGGCCGACTACGAGCAGTACTTC
-	-	TRBV29-1	TRBJ1-6	CSARTGTENSPLHF	TGCAGCGCTAGGACCGGGACCGAGAATTCACCCCTCCACTTT
-	-	TRBV7-2	TRBJ2-2	CASSSYGPSGELFF	TGTGCCAGCAGCTCCTATGGCCCCTCCGGGGAGCTGTTTTTT
-	-	TRBV29-1	TRBJ2-3	CSVQGYSTDTQYF	TGCAGCGTTCAAGGGTATAGCACAGATACGCAGTATTTT
TRBD2	-	TRBV6-2/TRBV6-3	TRBJ2-3	CASSGRGTDTQYF	TGTGCCAGCAGCGGGAGGGGAACAGATACGCAGTATTTT
-	once	TRBV19	TRBJ1-1	CASSTLGGWTEAFF	TGTGCCAGTAGCACGCTTGGGGGTTGGACTGAAGCTTTCTTT
-	-	TRBV5-1	TRBJ1-2	CASSFGTVGGYTF	TGCGCCAGCAGCTTTGGAACAGTCGGTGGCTACACCTTC
-	-	TRBV12-3/TRBV12-4	TRBJ2-1	CASSVDWIGSEEQFF	TGTGCCAGCAGTGTGGATTGGATTGGATCGGAGGAGCAGTTCTTC
-	-	TRBV28	TRBJ1-5	CASSLIKTRQPQHF	TGTGCCAGCAGTTTGATCAAGACACGTCAGCCCCAGCATTTT
TRBD2	-	TRBV7-7	TRBJ2-5	CASSLASGPQETQYF	TGTGCTAGCAGCCTCGCTAGCGGCCCACAAGAGACCCAGTACTTC
-	once	TRBV3-1	TRBJ2-1	CASSQAETTEQFF	TGTGCCAGCAGCCAGGCAGAGACGACCGAGCAGTTCTTC
-	once	TRBV6-2/TRBV6-3	TRBJ1-5	CASSYGGSNQPQHF	TGTGCCAGCAGTTACGGAGGTAGCAATCAGCCCCAGCATTTT
-	-	TRBV7-2	TRBJ2-1	CASSLVGTHQYNEQFF	TGTGCCAGCAGCCTCGTAGGGACTCACCAGTACAATGAGCAGTTCTTC
-	-	TRBV3-1	TRBJ1-2	CASSHGVFYGYTF	TGTGCCAGCAGCCATGGGGTCTTTTATGGCTACACCTTC
-	-	TRBV7-2	TRBJ2-7	CASSPALGGKRVVQYF	TGTGCCAGCAGCCCCGCCCTCGGAGGGAAGAGGGTGGTGCAGTACTTC
TRBD1	-	TRBV12-3/TRBV12-4	TRBJ2-5	CASRNDRVEETQYF	TGTGCCAGCAGAAACGACAGGGTAGAAGAGACCCAGTACTTC
-	-	TRBV28	TRBJ2-2	CASSLLSFRTNTGELFF	TGTGCCAGCAGTTTATTATCCTTCAGGACGAACACCGGGGAGCTGTTTTTT
-	once	TRBV6-5	TRBJ1-1	CASTAGGALNTEAFF	TGTGCCAGCACCGCCGGGGGGGCGTTGAACACTGAAGCTTTCTTT